This passage covers 5 T cell receptor beta chains from one sample sequenced in a study of T cells in Graves' hyperthyroidism and ophthalmopathy. Amplified TCR beta CDR3 regions derived from RNA transcripts. Primed by the HTBI set, a first-round RT-PCR was run on the TCR CDR3. MiXCR was run by TCRdb on the multiplex PCR reads, yielding one entry per CDR3 protein. The top ten clones hold approximately 32% of a sample with 350,000 to 400,000 distinct CDR3 sequences, just under 15% of them seen once. The sequencing input was blood. All receptors derive from a woman aged 25 to 39 with Graves' hyperthyroidism.

This chain connects TRBV20-1 to TRBJ2-3; TRBD2 matches 10 bases. The germline CDR1 and CDR2 sequences are DFQATT and SNEGSKA (reference sequence). J was trimmed by 3 bases and V by 0 bases; bases with no gene match: 9. This CDR3 has 17 amino acids. The CDR3 coding sequence is TGCAGTGCTAGAGATCGGGCTAGCGGGAGTATAACAGATACGCAGTATTTT. Protein sequence: CSARDRASGSITDTQYF.

The J gene is TRBJ1-3, the V gene TRBV4-1; no definite D call. The CDR3 sequence is 16 residues long. Germline V gives CDR1 MGHRA, CDR2 YSYEKL. The V end lost 4 bases, the J end lost 2 bases, and 15 bases lay between the germline ends. The CDR3 spells CASSPLSPTAGNTIYF. The CDR3 DNA follows: TGCGCCAGCAGCCCGCTAAGCCCTACAGCTGGAAACACCATATATTTT.

This clonotype appeared a few times. The chain couples TRBV20-1 to TRBJ2-5; tentative D call: TRBD2 (7 bases). The CDR3 totals 12 residues. The V end lost 5 bases, the J end lost 5 bases, and 12 bases lay between the germline ends. CDR1 DFQATT and CDR2 SNEGSKA come from the germline V gene (reference sequence). CDR3 region: CSALRGGETQYF. For the CDR3, the DNA is TGCAGTGCTCTCAGGGGAGGGGAGACCCAGTACTTC.

The chain uses TRBV11-1 and TRBJ1-6; D not resolved. CDR3 length equals 15 residues. Germline V CDR1 and CDR2: SGHAT, FQDESV (reference sequence). V lost 6 bases and J lost 0, with 9 bases in between. The CDR3 DNA reads as TGTGCCAGCAGATCTGGAAGCTCCTATAATTCACCCCTCCACTTT. It yields the protein CASRSGSSYNSPLHF.

At least ten counts were recorded for this clonotype. The rearrangement joins TRBV27 to TRBJ2-2; D unresolved. With 3 bases removed from V and 6 bases from J, the gap between germline ends came to 5 bases. Germline V lookup: CDR1 MNHEY, CDR2 SMNVEV (reference sequence). This CDR3 comprises 12 residues. The CDR3 sequence is CASSLLAGELFF. CDR3 bases: TGTGCCAGCAGTTTGTTGGCCGGGGAGCTGTTTTTT.